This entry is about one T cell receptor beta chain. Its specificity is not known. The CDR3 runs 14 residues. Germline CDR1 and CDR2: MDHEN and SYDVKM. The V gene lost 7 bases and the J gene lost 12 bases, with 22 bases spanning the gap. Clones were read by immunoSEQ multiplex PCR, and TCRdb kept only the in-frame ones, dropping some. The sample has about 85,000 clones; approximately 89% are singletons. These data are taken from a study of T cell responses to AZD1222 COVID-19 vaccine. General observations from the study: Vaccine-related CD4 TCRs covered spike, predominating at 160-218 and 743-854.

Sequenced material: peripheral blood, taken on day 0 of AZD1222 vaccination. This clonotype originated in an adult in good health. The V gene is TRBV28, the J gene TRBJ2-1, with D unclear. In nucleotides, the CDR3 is TGTGCCAGCACGCCCTGGCATACTAAGCATGGGCAGTTCTTC. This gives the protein CASTPWHTKHGQFF.